The T cell receptor beta chain described here comes from a study of blood T cell repertoires in COVID-19. Assay: immunoSEQ multiplex PCR; the TCRdb copy retains only in-frame clones and omits some. The table records 90,000 or so clones, around 88% of them present only once. There are 14 residues in the CDR3. CDR1 and CDR2 (germline): SNHLY, FYNNEI. The junction had 7 bases not matched to a gene; V was cut back by 7 bases and J by 7 bases. The chain employs TRBV2 and TRBJ2-1, with TRBD2 matching over 10 bases. What was sequenced was peripheral blood. The source is a human donor in a cohort sampled during active COVID-19. The DNA for the CDR3 is TGTGCCAGCACCTTACTAGCGGGAAAGAATGAGCAGTTCTTC. Its translation: CASTLLAGKNEQFF.